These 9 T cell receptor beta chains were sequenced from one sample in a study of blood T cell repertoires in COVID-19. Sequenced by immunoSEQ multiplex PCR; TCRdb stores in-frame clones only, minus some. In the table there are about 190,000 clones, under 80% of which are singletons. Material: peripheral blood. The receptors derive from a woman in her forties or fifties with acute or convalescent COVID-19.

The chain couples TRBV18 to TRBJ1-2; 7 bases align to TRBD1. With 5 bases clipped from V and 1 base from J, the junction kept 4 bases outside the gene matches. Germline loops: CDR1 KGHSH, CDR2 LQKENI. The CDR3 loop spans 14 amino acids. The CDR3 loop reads CASSGTVDNYGYTF. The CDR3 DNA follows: TGTGCCAGCTCAGGGACAGTTGATAACTATGGCTACACCTTC.

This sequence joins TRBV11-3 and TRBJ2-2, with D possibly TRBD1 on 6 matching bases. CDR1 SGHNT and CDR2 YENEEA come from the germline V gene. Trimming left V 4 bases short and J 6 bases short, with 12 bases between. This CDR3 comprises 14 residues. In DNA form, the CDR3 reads TGTGCCAGCAGCTGGCAGGGGAGTTCCGGGGAGCTGTTTTTT. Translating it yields CASSWQGSSGELFF.

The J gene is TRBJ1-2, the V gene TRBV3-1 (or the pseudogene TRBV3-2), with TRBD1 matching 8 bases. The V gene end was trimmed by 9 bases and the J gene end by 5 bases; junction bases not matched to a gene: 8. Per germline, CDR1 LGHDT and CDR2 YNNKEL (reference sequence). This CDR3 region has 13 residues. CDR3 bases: TGTGCCAGTCGGGCAGGGGGCCAGTATGGCTACACCTTC. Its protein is CASRAGGQYGYTF.

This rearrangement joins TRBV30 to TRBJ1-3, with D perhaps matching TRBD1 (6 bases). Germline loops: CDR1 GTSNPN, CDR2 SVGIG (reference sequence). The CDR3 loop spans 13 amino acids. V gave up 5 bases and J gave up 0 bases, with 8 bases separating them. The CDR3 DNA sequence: TGTGCCTGGGGACAGTTCTCTGGAAACACCATATATTTT. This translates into CAWGQFSGNTIYF.

The CDR3 DNA reads TGTGCCAGCAGCCGTAAGCGGAGCTCCTACGAGCAGTACTTC. Translation gives CASSRKRSSYEQYF. The V gene is TRBV27, the J gene TRBJ2-7; maybe TRBD2 (5 bases). CDR3 length: 14 residues. From germline, CDR1 is MNHEY and CDR2 SMNVEV (reference sequence). V lost 6 bases and J 0 bases, leaving 12 bases between the germline ends.

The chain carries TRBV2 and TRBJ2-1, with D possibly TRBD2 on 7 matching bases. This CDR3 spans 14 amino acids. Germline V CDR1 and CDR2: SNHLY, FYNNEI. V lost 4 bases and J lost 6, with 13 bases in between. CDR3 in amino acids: CASSASAGANEQFF. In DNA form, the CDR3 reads TGTGCCAGCAGTGCTAGTGCGGGGGCCAATGAGCAGTTCTTC.

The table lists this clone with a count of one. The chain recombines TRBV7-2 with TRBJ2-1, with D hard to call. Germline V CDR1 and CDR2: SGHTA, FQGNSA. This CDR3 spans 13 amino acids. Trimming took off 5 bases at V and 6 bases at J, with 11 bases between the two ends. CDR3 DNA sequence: TGTGCCAGCAGCCCTAGACCCTTCAATGAGCAGTTCTTC. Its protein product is CASSPRPFNEQFF.

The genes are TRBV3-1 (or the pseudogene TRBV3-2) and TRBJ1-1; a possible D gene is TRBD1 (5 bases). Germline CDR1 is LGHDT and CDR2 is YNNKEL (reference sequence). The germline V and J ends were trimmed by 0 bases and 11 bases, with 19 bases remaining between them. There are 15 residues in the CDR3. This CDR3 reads CASSQESGTHIRAFF. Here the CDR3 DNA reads TGTGCCAGCAGCCAAGAGTCCGGGACTCATATACGGGCTTTCTTT.

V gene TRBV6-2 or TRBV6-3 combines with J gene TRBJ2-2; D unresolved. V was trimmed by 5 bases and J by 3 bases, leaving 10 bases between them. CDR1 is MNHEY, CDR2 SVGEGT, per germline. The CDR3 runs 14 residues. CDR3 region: CASSANRDTGELFF. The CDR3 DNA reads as TGTGCCAGCAGTGCGAACCGGGACACCGGGGAGCTGTTTTTT.